The sequence of this TCR beta chain was determined in a study of CD8 T cells in Susac syndrome. RNA totalling about 0.45 to 1 ug underwent reverse transcription with random hexamers. An immunoSEQ multiplex PCR amplified TCR beta CDR3 over 54 Vbeta and 13 Jbeta. TCRdb analysed the immunoSEQ multiplex PCR reads with MiXCR anew, one entry per CDR3 protein. This table holds about 130,000 distinct CDR3 sequences, roughly 95% found once. Trimming took 5 bases from V and 4 from J, leaving 14 bases between them. Germline V CDR1 and CDR2: MNHEY, SMNVEV (reference sequence). The CDR3 runs to 14 residues. The chain is built from TRBV27 and TRBJ1-2; TRBD1 is a possible D gene (6 bases). This TCR was sampled from a human donor in good health. The material sequenced was CD4+ T cells from PBMCs. CDR3 bases: TGTGCCAGCAGTCCCTGGGGGCAGATCTATGGCTACACCTTC. This translates into CASSPWGQIYGYTF.